A single TCR beta chain is shown here with its context. Its specificity is not known. TCR beta libraries were prepared from cDNA with unique molecular identifiers. TCRdb passed the PCR reads through MiXCR, listing each CDR3 protein once. The data contain 350,000 to 450,000 distinct CDR3 sequences, approximately 42% of them singletons. This sample stems from a study of post-analysis software for immune sequencing data. Study-level points and caveats: Several TRBV segments occurring more often in patients than controls included TRBV5-6, TRBV5-1 and TRBV20-1. Versus controls, multiple sclerosis patients showed significantly lower diversity (normalized Chao1). F measure showed strong co-clustering of same-batch samples.

Trimming cost V 2 bases and J 0 bases; bases outside gene matches: 15. This CDR3 region has 20 residues. Sequenced: blood. The receptor was isolated from a girl aged 2 to 10 with multiple sclerosis. The chain is built from TRBV12-3 or TRBV12-4 and TRBJ1-5; TRBD1 agrees at 8 bases. The CDR3 coding sequence is TGTGCCAGCAGTTTAAGAGTCGGTCAGGGGGCTCTTTATAGCAATCAGCCCCAGCATTTT. Residues: CASSLRVGQGALYSNQPQHF.